The table lists the clone carrying this T cell receptor beta chain with a count of one. The antigen remains unidentified. Trimming removed 1 base from V and 5 bases from J; junction bases left unmatched: 3. Per the germline V gene, CDR1 is SGHVS and CDR2 is FQNEAQ. CDR3 length: 15 residues. The data belong to a study of neoadjuvant anti-PD-1 for oral cavity cancer. The wider study: Patients without progression got a fourth dose around day 43.

Overall study results and limits: Each response group had just a few patients in TCR analyses.

Method: immunoSEQ multiplex PCR; TCRdb's copy keeps in-frame clones and lacks some. The sample yields around 18,000 clones, about 65% seen once. The chain is built from TRBV7-8 and TRBJ2-5, with 11 bases fitting TRBD1. The receptor was derived from a person between 40 and 85 years old with oral cavity squamous cell carcinoma. The specimen was PBMCs, collected before nivolumab (anti-PD-1) treatment. The CDR3 is CASSLGRDRGETQYF. For the CDR3, the DNA is TGTGCCAGCAGCTTAGGCCGGGACAGGGGGGAGACCCAGTACTTC.